This T cell receptor beta chain derives from a study of beta chain features in type 1 diabetes. Overall study context: Age, gender, cell numbers and subset yield matched between patients and controls.

The CDR3 extends over 16 amino acids. Germline V lookup: CDR1 MDHEN, CDR2 SYDVKM. V lost 2 bases, J lost 7 bases, and 8 bases stayed unmatched. Investigators reverse transcribed all isolated RNA, so they sequenced expressed TCRB transcripts. TCRdb keeps only in-frame clones here, not all; method: immunoSEQ multiplex PCR. The table has about 220,000 clones, about a tenth seen once; the top ten hold over 1%. Study outcomes and limitations: Shorter TCRB CDR3s, moderately but significantly so, marked every one of the four CD4+ subsets in Type 1 diabetes patients. Highly expressing activated T cells could be over-counted with a cDNA template.

Concerning this clone itself: The antigen is undetermined.

Material: central memory CD4+ T cells from blood. This TCR came from a man between 18 and 29 years old in good health. The chain links TRBV28 to TRBJ2-1, with 10 bases that match TRBD2. In nucleotides, the CDR3 is TGTGCCAGCAGTTTAGGACTAGCGGTAAGAGAAAATGAGCAGTTCTTC. Translation gives CASSLGLAVRENEQFF.